The clone carrying this T cell receptor beta chain came up many times. Its target is not known. Two oligonucleotides, mixed equimolar, formed the beta constant-region primer covering TRBC1 and TRBC2. One entry per CDR3 protein results from TCRdb running MiXCR on the UMI-ligation and nested PCR reads. The table lists roughly 2,600 distinct CDR3 sequences, roughly 8% of them singletons, with 65% to 85% in the top ten. This specimen belongs to a study of naive and memory T cell subsets. Study outcomes and limitations: Naive and memory subsets had different power law exponents for TCR abundance.

Four subsets defined by CD45RA and CD27 were sorted after CD3, CD4, CD8 and live/dead staining. This CDR3 comprises 16 residues. Germline CDR1 reads LGHDT; CDR2 reads YNNKEL (reference sequence). Trimming removed 0 bases at V and 6 bases at J, with 15 bases between. The chain employs TRBV3-1 and TRBJ2-1; no reliable D call. The clonotype originates from a human donor in good health. Input material: effector memory CD8+ T cells from blood. This sample's subset: effector memory, CD45RA- CD27-. The DNA of the CDR3 is TGTGCCAGCAGCCAAGATGGTGACCTACTTGTCAATGAGCAGTTCTTC. As protein: CASSQDGDLLVNEQFF.